These T cell receptor beta chains were read from a single sample in a study of Graves' ophthalmopathy and Graves' hyperthyroidism. Each CDR3 protein is one row after TCRdb ran MiXCR on the multiplex PCR reads. The table shows approximately 410,000 distinct CDR3 sequences, with over 15% occurring only once. Material: peripheral blood. Every receptor here comes from a woman aged 18-29 years with stable Graves' hyperthyroidism. CDR3s include the opening cysteine and the closing phenylalanine or tryptophan. A D gene is named only where the DNA matches it firmly. Expanded clones are given a class, and other clones once, few, many or no size at all.

>NA|TRBV5-1|NA|TRBJ2-5
CALAVALRTQETQYF
TGCGCCCTCGCTGTGGCCCTCCGAACCCAAGAGACCCAGTACTTC
>TRBD2|TRBV11-2|many|TRBJ2-2
CASSSPGLAGVGELFF
TGTGCCAGCAGCTCACCGGGACTAGCGGGGGTCGGGGAGCTGTTTTTT
>TRBD1|TRBV11-2|many|TRBJ1-3
CASSPGTGGNTIYF
TGTGCCAGCAGCCCCGGGACAGGGGGGAACACCATATATTTT
>NA|TRBV2|many|TRBJ2-4
CASRTQGPTKNIQYF
TGTGCCAGCAGAACCCAGGGGCCTACCAAAAACATTCAGTACTTC
>TRBD1|TRBV28|many|TRBJ1-2
CASSTGQGNYGYTF
TGTGCCAGCAGTACGGGACAGGGGAACTATGGCTACACCTTC
>NA|TRBV29-1|few|TRBJ2-7
CSVLVTLGSEQYF
TGCAGCGTTCTTGTGACTCTTGGTTCCGAGCAGTACTTC
>TRBD1|TRBV4-1|many|TRBJ1-1
CASSQEGGGLNTEAFF
TGCGCCAGCAGCCAGGAAGGGGGCGGCCTGAACACTGAAGCTTTCTTT
>NA|TRBV7-9|few|TRBJ2-1
CASSLRWLHSYNEQFF
TGTGCCAGCAGCTTAAGGTGGCTCCATTCCTACAATGAGCAGTTCTTC
>NA|TRBV5-1|NA|TRBJ1-1
CASSVLTGSAEAFF
TGCGCCAGCAGCGTATTAACAGGGTCTGCTGAAGCTTTCTTT
>NA|TRBV20-1|many|TRBJ1-1
CSASGGSTEAFF
TGCAGTGCTAGTGGGGGATCCACTGAAGCTTTCTTT
>NA|TRBV6-1|many|TRBJ1-1
CATLWGEAFF
TGTGCCACCCTTTGGGGTGAAGCTTTCTTT
>TRBD1|TRBV6-1|few|TRBJ1-2
CASTQDRGRLYGYTF
TGTGCCAGCACCCAGGACAGGGGGCGCCTTTATGGCTACACCTTC
>TRBD2|TRBV7-3|NA|TRBJ2-2
CASSLYSGGGTGELFF
TGTGCCAGCAGCCTATATAGCGGGGGGGGCACCGGGGAGCTGTTTTTT
>TRBD1|TRBV6-1|many|TRBJ1-6
CASSDRNSYNSPLHF
TGTGCCAGCTCGGACAGGAACTCCTATAATTCACCCCTCCACTTT
>NA|TRBV6-2/TRBV6-3|many|TRBJ2-5
CASSSLGLQETQYF
TGTGCCAGCAGTTCCTTAGGGCTGCAAGAGACCCAGTACTTC
>TRBD1|TRBV6-1|many|TRBJ2-5
CASNPDRGHETQYF
TGTGCCAGCAATCCGGACAGGGGGCACGAGACCCAGTACTTC